What follows are 21 T cell receptor beta chains derived from one specimen sequenced in a study of identical twins. TCRdb re-derived calls from the 5' RACE reads in MiXCR, one entry per CDR3 protein. This table holds hundreds of thousands of distinct CDR3 sequences, 8.6% found once. These sequences were also reported in another study, on yellow fever vaccine responses in identical twins.

Sequencing used PBMCs. Receptor source: a woman between 18 and 29 years old in good health.

This rearrangement joins TRBV5-5 to TRBJ2-5; D perhaps matches TRBD1 (6 bases). Germline CDR1 is SGHKS and CDR2 is YYEKEE (reference sequence). The CDR3 runs to 18 residues. Trimming left V 4 bases short and J 5 bases short, with 27 bases between. The chain's CDR3 is CASSPGPGQRVLGETQYF. CDR3 bases: TGTGCCAGCAGCCCCGGACCGGGACAAAGGGTTCTGGGTGAGACCCAGTACTTC.

In its sample, this clonotype was seen many times. The gene calls are TRBV29-1 and TRBJ2-1; TRBD1 agrees at 11 bases. V lost 4 bases and J lost 3; bases outside the gene matches: 5. In germline, CDR1 is SQVTM, CDR2 ANQGSEA. The CDR3 length is 15 residues. The CDR3 DNA reads TGCAGCGTTGCGCCGGGACAGGGGGTCTACAATGAGCAGTTCTTC. Its translation is CSVAPGQGVYNEQFF.

The J gene is TRBJ2-1, the V gene TRBV30; 12 bases are a match to TRBD2. V lost 5 bases to trimming and J lost 9 bases; unmatched junction nucleotides: 8. Per germline, CDR1 GTSNPN and CDR2 SVGIG (reference sequence). This CDR3 has 14 amino acids. CDR3 residues: CAWRLAGGPGEQFF. DNA for the CDR3: TGTGCCTGGCGTCTAGCGGGAGGGCCTGGTGAGCAGTTCTTC.

The V gene is TRBV15, the J gene TRBJ2-3, with D maybe TRBD2 (6 bases). The CDR3 contains 16 residues. The V end lost 2 bases, the J end lost 7 bases, and 19 bases lay between the germline ends. Germline assignment: CDR1 LNHNV and CDR2 YYDKDF (reference sequence). In nucleotides, the CDR3 is TGTGCCACCAGCAGACGACCGGGACTGGATCCTTATACGCAGTATTTT. Its translation: CATSRRPGLDPYTQYF.

This clonotype was counted only a few times. The chain employs TRBV29-1 and TRBJ2-7; 10 positions match TRBD2. This CDR3 has 14 residues. Unmatched junction bases numbered 9, after V lost 5 bases and J lost 5 bases. The germline gives CDR1 SQVTM, CDR2 ANQGSEA. This CDR3 reads CSVPGTSDLNEQYF. CDR3 coding DNA: TGCAGCGTTCCCGGGACTAGCGACCTCAACGAGCAGTACTTC.

This clonotype occurred a few times. The gene calls are TRBV19 and TRBJ2-3, with TRBD1 matching over 8 bases. After removal of 9 bases from V and 0 bases from J, the junction contained 5 bases not matched to a gene. The CDR3 consists of 14 residues. The germline V gene has CDR1 LNHDA and CDR2 SQIVND (reference sequence). The CDR3 protein is CASRTGGSTDTQYF. CDR3 DNA: TGTGCCAGCCGAACAGGGGGGAGCACAGATACGCAGTATTTT. The full variable domain, in which reference TRBV19 and TRBJ2-3 provide the parts outside the CDR3, is DGGITQSPKYLFRKEGQNVTLSCEQNLNHDAMYWYRQDPGQGLRLIYYSQIVNDFQKGDIAEGYSVSREKKESFPLTVTSAQKNPTAFYLCASRTGGSTDTQYFGPGTRLTVL.

The CDR3 sequence: CSARDRYRGSTEAFF. As DNA, the CDR3 is TGCAGTGCTAGAGATAGATACAGGGGAAGCACTGAAGCTTTCTTT. This chain joins TRBV20-1 and TRBJ1-1; 7 bases are a match to TRBD1. Germline V CDR1 and CDR2: DFQATT, SNEGSKA (reference sequence). V was clipped by 0 bases and J by 4 bases; unmatched bases: 8. There are 15 residues in the CDR3.

This rearrangement joins TRBV27 to TRBJ2-1; 9 bases line up with TRBD2. The CDR3 is made up of 15 amino acids. CDR1 and CDR2 from the germline V gene are MNHEY and SMNVEV (reference sequence). V lost 4 bases, J lost 8 bases, and 9 bases stayed unmatched. The CDR3 spells CASSSPGLARDEQFF. Here the CDR3 DNA reads TGTGCCAGCAGTTCGCCGGGACTAGCTCGGGATGAGCAGTTCTTC.

V gene TRBV5-1 combines with J gene TRBJ1-5, with 9 positions matching TRBD1. CDR1 is SGHRS, CDR2 YFSETQ, per germline. J gave up 4 bases and V 1 base, and 3 bases lay outside the gene matches. The CDR3 extends over 15 amino acids. The CDR3 DNA reads TGCGCCAGCAGCTTGTGGACAGGGGAAAATCAGCCCCAGCATTTT. Residues: CASSLWTGENQPQHF.

This clonotype turned up a few times. J is TRBJ2-7 and V is TRBV6-2 or TRBV6-3; the D is unclear. CDR3 length: 16 residues. Trimming shortened V by 0 bases and J by 0 bases, and 12 bases separated the two germline ends. Germline CDR1 reads MNHEY; CDR2 reads SVGEGT. CDR3 protein: CASSYSRFTASYEQYF. The CDR3 bases are TGTGCCAGCAGTTACTCGAGGTTCACAGCCTCCTACGAGCAGTACTTC.

This clonotype was seen only a few times. The rearrangement uses TRBV30 and TRBJ2-7; TRBD1 matches at 9 bases. This CDR3 has 11 amino acids. The germline CDR1 and CDR2 sequences are GTSNPN and SVGIG (reference sequence). V lost 3 bases, J lost 11 bases, and 5 bases stayed unmatched. The CDR3 sequence: CAWRIGQGKYF. The CDR3 DNA reads TGTGCCTGGAGAATCGGACAGGGGAAGTACTTC.

The V and J genes are TRBV10-3 and TRBJ2-1; 10 bases fit TRBD2. CDR1 is ENHRY and CDR2 is SYGVKD in the germline V gene. V lost 0 bases and J lost 8; bases outside the gene matches: 13. The CDR3 is made up of 18 amino acids. The chain's CDR3 is CAISESGSGRFPVHEQFF. CDR3 sequence (DNA): TGTGCCATCAGTGAGTCGGGTAGCGGGAGGTTCCCTGTCCATGAGCAGTTCTTC.

The CDR3 reads CASSMTGTGGETQYF. The CDR3 coding sequence is TGTGCCAGCAGCATGACCGGGACAGGGGGAGAGACCCAGTACTTC. This rearrangement joins TRBV7-9 to TRBJ2-5, with 11 bases identical to TRBD1. Looked up from germline, CDR1 is SEHNR and CDR2 is FQNEAQ (reference sequence). Trimming at V came to 5 bases and at J to 4 bases, leaving 6 bases not matched to a gene. The CDR3 is 15 amino acids. Together with reference TRBV7-9 and TRBJ2-5, the CDR3 gives the full variable domain: DTGVSQNPRHKITKRGQNVTFRCDPISEHNRLYWYRQTLGQGPEFLTYFQNEAQLEKSRLLSDRFSAERPKGSFSTLEIQRTEQGDSAMYLCASSMTGTGGETQYFGPGTRLLVL.

There are a few counts of this clonotype. V gene TRBV20-1 combines with J gene TRBJ2-7; D is perhaps TRBD1 or TRBD2 (5 bases each). V lost 2 bases to trimming and J lost 3 bases, with 14 bases between them. The CDR3 length is 14 residues. The germline V gene encodes CDR1 DFQATT and CDR2 SNEGSKA (reference sequence). The DNA for the CDR3 is TGCAGTGCTAGAAACCCGGGACGCAACTACGAGCAGTACTTC. This encodes CSARNPGRNYEQYF.

This clonotype was seen a handful of times. The chain carries TRBV28 and TRBJ2-7, with a possible D match to TRBD2 (6 bases). The CDR3 loop spans 15 amino acids. Trimming removed 2 bases at V and 5 bases at J, with 16 bases between. The V gene's germline CDR1 is MDHEN and CDR2 SYDVKM. The CDR3 DNA reads TGTGCCAGCAGTTTACGAACGGGAGTGCGAAACGAGCAGTACTTC. Protein: CASSLRTGVRNEQYF.

The rearrangement joins TRBV12-3 or TRBV12-4 to TRBJ2-7; D may correspond to TRBD1 or TRBD2 (5 bases each). The CDR3 runs to 15 residues. V lost 5 bases, J lost 3 bases, and 17 bases lay in between. Written as DNA, the CDR3 is TGTGCCAGCAGTGCGTCTACCGGGGCAGACTACGAGCAGTACTTC. Residues: CASSASTGADYEQYF.

This clonotype was counted between two and nine times. This sequence joins TRBV6-2 or TRBV6-3 and TRBJ2-1; D is perhaps TRBD2 (5 bases). The CDR3 spans 13 residues. The germline CDR1 and CDR2 sequences are MNHEY and SVGEGT. The ends were cut back, 6 bases at V and 7 bases at J, with 13 bases in the middle. This CDR3 reads CASRASWRNEQFF. The CDR3 nucleotides read TGTGCCAGCAGGGCTAGCTGGAGGAATGAGCAGTTCTTC.

Only a few counts were recorded for this clonotype. V is TRBV6-2 or TRBV6-3 and J is TRBJ2-7; maybe TRBD2 (6 bases). This CDR3 is built from 14 residues. The germline CDR1 and CDR2 sequences are MNHEY and SVGEGT. The ends were cut back, 2 bases at V and 1 base at J, with 9 bases in the middle. This chain's CDR3 is CASSYGTFSYEQYF. CDR3 DNA sequence: TGTGCCAGCAGTTACGGGACTTTTTCCTACGAGCAGTACTTC.

This chain connects TRBV19 to TRBJ2-1; D unclear. This CDR3 comprises 12 residues. Between the trimmed V and J ends, which lost 8 bases and 5 bases, there was a span of 10 bases. CDR1 and CDR2 from the germline V gene are LNHDA and SQIVND (reference sequence). CDR3 residues: CASGFQNNEQFF. CDR3 in DNA: TGTGCCAGTGGGTTTCAGAACAATGAGCAGTTCTTC.

The V and J genes are TRBV28 and TRBJ2-2; TRBD2 matches at 13 bases. Germline values: CDR1 MDHEN, CDR2 SYDVKM. Trimming cost V 5 bases and J 5 bases; bases outside gene matches: 11. This CDR3 is 18 amino acids long. This CDR3 reads CASSPGLAGVIDTGELFF. CDR3 bases: TGTGCCAGCAGTCCTGGACTAGCGGGAGTTATCGATACCGGGGAGCTGTTTTTT.

This clonotype was counted between two and nine times. The chain links TRBV7-9 to TRBJ2-5; D may match TRBD1 or TRBD2 (5 bases each). Germline V gene sequence: CDR1 SEHNR, CDR2 FQNEAQ (reference sequence). The CDR3 length is 15 residues. V was trimmed by 5 bases and J by 4 bases, leaving 17 bases between them. CDR3 nucleotide sequence: TGTGCCAGCAGCCTCCTCCGGGGTAGGGGAGAGACCCAGTACTTC. Amino acids: CASSLLRGRGETQYF. Complete variable domain (other parts from reference TRBV7-9 and TRBJ2-5): DTGVSQNPRHKITKRGQNVTFRCDPISEHNRLYWYRQTLGQGPEFLTYFQNEAQLEKSRLLSDRFSAERPKGSFSTLEIQRTEQGDSAMYLCASSLLRGRGETQYFGPGTRLLVL.